This TCR beta chain originates from a study of blood T cell repertoires in COVID-19. Overall study: The recovered donors of Cohort 3 showed two negative PCRs, clearance, or symptom resolution.

This clone has a handful of counts. V dropped 4 bases and J dropped 0; count of bases not matched to a gene: 8. The CDR3 consists of 16 residues. Germline V CDR1 and CDR2: SGHRS, YFSETQ. TCRdb's copy holds only in-frame clones and misses some; the assay was immunoSEQ multiplex PCR. The table shows under 150,000 clones, with nearly 85% occurring only once. This chain links TRBV5-1 with TRBJ1-1, with 8 bases lining up with TRBD1. Sequencing was performed on PBMCs or T cells enriched from blood (not recorded which). The TCR originated in a man aged 45 to 65 in a cohort exposed to, infected with or recovered from COVID-19 (not recorded which). CDR3 DNA: TGCGCCAGCAGCCGGGGGACAGGCGAATTGAACACTGAAGCTTTCTTT. Its protein is CASSRGTGELNTEAFF.